This is a list of T cell receptor beta chains from one sample in a study of cytotoxic CD8 clonotypes in ibrutinib-treated CLL. Data came from immunoSEQ multiplex PCR; TCRdb stores just in-frame clones and leaves some out. This repertoire shows 20,000 to 25,000 clones, approximately 69% found once; its top ten account for roughly 26%. The sequenced sample was PBMCs, obtained before ibrutinib treatment. The source of these receptors is a human donor with chronic lymphocytic leukemia. Both conserved end residues are part of each CDR3. The order of the fields is J gene, D gene, V gene, clone size, CDR3 protein, CDR3 DNA. D genes are given only for firm matches. The size field is filled for only some rows; it gives once, few, many or a size class.

J gene: TRBJ2-1
D gene: TRBD2
V gene: TRBV5-1
clone size: .
CDR3 protein: CASSLTSGSGDEQFF
CDR3 DNA: TGCGCCAGCAGCTTGACTAGCGGGAGTGGAGATGAGCAGTTCTTC

J gene: TRBJ2-1
D gene: .
V gene: TRBV28
clone size: .
CDR3 protein: CASRIPRGSYNEQFF
CDR3 DNA: TGTGCCAGCAGGATCCCAAGGGGCTCCTACAATGAGCAGTTCTTC

J gene: TRBJ1-2
D gene: TRBD1
V gene: TRBV4-2
clone size: few
CDR3 protein: CASSQSGTAYGYTF
CDR3 DNA: TGTGCCAGCAGCCAGAGCGGGACAGCCTATGGCTACACCTTC

J gene: TRBJ2-3
D gene: TRBD2
V gene: TRBV30
clone size: .
CDR3 protein: CAWSVAGGVDTQYF
CDR3 DNA: TGTGCCTGGAGTGTTGCGGGGGGGGTCGATACGCAGTATTTT

J gene: TRBJ2-1
D gene: .
V gene: TRBV9
clone size: .
CDR3 protein: CASSVGGGGYNEQFF
CDR3 DNA: TGTGCCAGCAGCGTAGGTGGAGGGGGTTACAATGAGCAGTTCTTC

J gene: TRBJ2-7
D gene: TRBD1
V gene: TRBV6-1
clone size: .
CDR3 protein: CASTRDRSYEQYF
CDR3 DNA: TGTGCCAGCACCAGGGACAGGTCCTACGAGCAGTACTTC

J gene: TRBJ2-7
D gene: .
V gene: TRBV19
clone size: .
CDR3 protein: CASSPHHPYEQYF
CDR3 DNA: TGTGCCAGTAGTCCGCACCATCCCTACGAGCAGTACTTC

J gene: TRBJ1-5
D gene: TRBD1
V gene: TRBV6-5
clone size: .
CDR3 protein: CASSSGQGNGPQHF
CDR3 DNA: TGTGCCAGCAGTTCGGGACAGGGAAACGGCCCCCAGCATTTT

J gene: TRBJ2-2
D gene: TRBD2
V gene: TRBV6-1
clone size: .
CDR3 protein: CASTLAGGTGELFF
CDR3 DNA: TGTGCCAGCACCCTAGCGGGAGGTACCGGGGAGCTGTTTTTT

J gene: TRBJ2-5
D gene: .
V gene: TRBV5-1
clone size: .
CDR3 protein: CASSQSFLADDGRQETQYF
CDR3 DNA: TGCGCCAGCAGCCAAAGCTTTTTGGCTGACGACGGACGACAAGAGACCCAGTACTTC

J gene: TRBJ1-2
D gene: .
V gene: TRBV27
clone size: few
CDR3 protein: CASSISPSNYGYTF
CDR3 DNA: TGTGCCAGCAGCATCTCGCCATCTAACTATGGCTACACCTTC

J gene: TRBJ2-7
D gene: TRBD1
V gene: TRBV27
clone size: .
CDR3 protein: CASSSPGQDRYEQYF
CDR3 DNA: TGTGCCAGCAGTTCTCCGGGACAGGACCGCTACGAGCAGTACTTC

J gene: TRBJ2-1
D gene: TRBD2
V gene: TRBV4-1
clone size: .
CDR3 protein: CASSQEGGGRAFNEQFF
CDR3 DNA: TGCGCCAGCAGCCAAGAAGGGGGCGGGAGGGCGTTCAATGAGCAGTTCTTC

J gene: TRBJ2-5
D gene: .
V gene: TRBV4-1
clone size: .
CDR3 protein: CASRPEPRQETQYF
CDR3 DNA: TGCGCCAGCAGACCCGAGCCCAGACAAGAGACCCAGTACTTC

J gene: TRBJ2-5
D gene: TRBD2
V gene: TRBV2
clone size: .
CDR3 protein: CASSELAGGFSGTQYF
CDR3 DNA: TGTGCCAGCAGTGAACTAGCGGGAGGTTTTTCGGGGACCCAGTACTTC

J gene: TRBJ1-2
D gene: TRBD1
V gene: TRBV27
clone size: once
CDR3 protein: CASSYSGQGFGYTF
CDR3 DNA: TGTGCCAGCAGCTACTCGGGACAGGGGTTTGGCTACACCTTC

J gene: TRBJ2-5
D gene: TRBD2
V gene: TRBV14
clone size: .
CDR3 protein: CASSQGPGLAIQTQYF
CDR3 DNA: TGTGCCAGCAGCCAGGGCCCGGGACTAGCGATCCAGACCCAGTACTTC

J gene: TRBJ1-2
D gene: .
V gene: TRBV30
clone size: .
CDR3 protein: CAWSSRTGYTF
CDR3 DNA: TGTGCCTGGAGTTCTCGTACTGGCTACACCTTC

J gene: TRBJ2-2
D gene: .
V gene: TRBV6-6
clone size: .
CDR3 protein: CASYRANTGELFF
CDR3 DNA: TGTGCCAGCTACAGGGCGAACACCGGGGAGCTGTTTTTT

J gene: TRBJ2-6
D gene: TRBD1
V gene: TRBV2
clone size: .
CDR3 protein: CASSELPGQGISGANVLTF
CDR3 DNA: TGTGCCAGCAGTGAGCTTCCGGGACAGGGGATCTCTGGGGCCAACGTCCTGACTTTC

J gene: TRBJ2-7
D gene: .
V gene: TRBV7-9
clone size: once
CDR3 protein: CASSLVQGVHEQYF
CDR3 DNA: TGTGCCAGCAGCTTAGTCCAGGGTGTGCACGAGCAGTACTTC

J gene: TRBJ2-3
D gene: .
V gene: TRBV4-3
clone size: .
CDR3 protein: CASSQVPPGRTLTDTQYF
CDR3 DNA: TGCGCCAGCAGCCAAGTTCCCCCGGGTAGGACTCTCACAGATACGCAGTATTTT

J gene: TRBJ1-5
D gene: .
V gene: TRBV5-5
clone size: .
CDR3 protein: CASSLRGEGGPQHF
CDR3 DNA: TGTGCCAGCAGCTTGAGGGGGGAAGGTGGGCCCCAGCATTTT

J gene: TRBJ2-2
D gene: .
V gene: TRBV5-4
clone size: .
CDR3 protein: CASSFYLGTNTGELFF
CDR3 DNA: TGTGCCAGCAGCTTCTATCTCGGGACAAACACCGGGGAGCTGTTTTTT

J gene: TRBJ2-5
D gene: .
V gene: TRBV5-6
clone size: .
CDR3 protein: CASSWRETQYF
CDR3 DNA: TGTGCCAGCAGCTGGAGGGAGACCCAGTACTTC

J gene: TRBJ2-1
D gene: TRBD1
V gene: TRBV10-3
clone size: .
CDR3 protein: CAIKSGTGVFDEQFF
CDR3 DNA: TGTGCCATCAAATCCGGGACAGGGGTTTTCGATGAGCAGTTCTTC

J gene: TRBJ2-1
D gene: .
V gene: TRBV2
clone size: .
CDR3 protein: CASTIGPGYNEQFF
CDR3 DNA: TGTGCCAGCACGATTGGGCCGGGATACAATGAGCAGTTCTTC

J gene: TRBJ2-7
D gene: .
V gene: TRBV2
clone size: .
CDR3 protein: CASSGHFGQSAYEQYF
CDR3 DNA: TGTGCCAGCAGCGGCCATTTCGGACAGTCCGCCTACGAGCAGTACTTC

J gene: TRBJ2-7
D gene: .
V gene: TRBV11-2
clone size: .
CDR3 protein: CASSLEGLRSEQYF
CDR3 DNA: TGTGCCAGCAGCTTAGAAGGTTTGCGAAGCGAGCAGTACTTC

J gene: TRBJ1-3
D gene: .
V gene: TRBV19
clone size: .
CDR3 protein: CASRPTGSSGNTIYF
CDR3 DNA: TGTGCCAGTAGGCCGACGGGTTCCTCTGGAAACACCATATATTTT

J gene: TRBJ2-7
D gene: TRBD2
V gene: TRBV7-2
clone size: once
CDR3 protein: CASSLQRGHYEQYF
CDR3 DNA: TGTGCCAGCAGCTTACAGCGGGGTCACTACGAGCAGTACTTC

J gene: TRBJ2-1
D gene: TRBD1
V gene: TRBV5-1
clone size: .
CDR3 protein: CASSLLGTASHNEQFF
CDR3 DNA: TGCGCCAGCAGCCTCTTGGGGACAGCTTCCCACAATGAGCAGTTCTTC

J gene: TRBJ1-1
D gene: TRBD1
V gene: TRBV4-1
clone size: .
CDR3 protein: CASSQPKTGSSTEAFF
CDR3 DNA: TGCGCCAGCAGCCAACCGAAGACAGGGTCAAGTACTGAAGCTTTCTTT

J gene: TRBJ2-7
D gene: .
V gene: TRBV28
clone size: .
CDR3 protein: CASLPAYAGRQQYF
CDR3 DNA: TGTGCCAGCCTCCCGGCCTACGCCGGACGCCAGCAGTACTTC

J gene: TRBJ1-2
D gene: TRBD1
V gene: TRBV15
clone size: .
CDR3 protein: CATSWGQEAVGYTF
CDR3 DNA: TGTGCCACCAGCTGGGGACAGGAGGCCGTTGGCTACACCTTC

J gene: TRBJ1-2
D gene: .
V gene: TRBV6-1
clone size: .
CDR3 protein: CASSDTRDVYGYTF
CDR3 DNA: TGTGCCAGCAGTGATACTCGGGACGTCTATGGCTACACCTTC

J gene: TRBJ2-7
D gene: TRBD2
V gene: TRBV19
clone size: .
CDR3 protein: CASSVGLAGSYEQYF
CDR3 DNA: TGTGCCAGTAGTGTCGGACTAGCGGGATCCTACGAGCAGTACTTC

J gene: TRBJ1-2
D gene: TRBD1
V gene: TRBV5-1
clone size: .
CDR3 protein: CASSSGQGAVSNYGYTF
CDR3 DNA: TGCGCCAGCAGTTCAGGACAGGGCGCCGTTTCTAACTATGGCTACACCTTC

J gene: TRBJ2-3
D gene: .
V gene: TRBV11-1
clone size: .
CDR3 protein: CASSVRQAITDTQYF
CDR3 DNA: TGTGCCAGCAGCGTTAGACAGGCGATCACAGATACGCAGTATTTT

J gene: TRBJ2-5
D gene: .
V gene: TRBV5-1
clone size: .
CDR3 protein: CASSFLQGNQETQYF
CDR3 DNA: TGCGCCAGCAGCTTTTTACAGGGAAACCAAGAGACCCAGTACTTC

J gene: TRBJ1-5
D gene: .
V gene: TRBV19
clone size: .
CDR3 protein: CASTIRASQPQHF
CDR3 DNA: TGTGCCAGTACAATCAGGGCCAGCCAGCCCCAGCATTTT